Listed below are T cell receptor beta chains from one sample, sequenced in a study of cytomegalovirus exposure and HLA in healthy donors. Generated by immunoSEQ multiplex PCR, the TCRdb table keeps only in-frame clones and is missing some. The sample gives 110,000 to 150,000 clones, around 67% of which show up once; roughly 4.5% is in the top ten. The specimen was PBMCs. The receptors stem from a man aged 18 to 29 in good health and CMV-seropositive. Both conserved end residues are part of each CDR3. The order of the fields is D gene, V gene, clone size, J gene, CDR3 protein, CDR3 DNA. The D gene is left open where the match is weak. Size is stated for part of the rows, as once, few or many counts, or as a class when the clone is expanded.

>TRBD2|TRBV7-6|NA|TRBJ2-3
CASSLGLAGITDTQYF
TGTGCCAGCAGCTTAGGACTAGCGGGGATCACAGATACGCAGTATTTT
>TRBD2|TRBV9|once|TRBJ2-1
CASSVVGGGAGGQNEQFF
TGTGCCAGCAGCGTCGTAGGGGGGGGAGCGGGAGGGCAGAATGAGCAGTTCTTC
>TRBD1|TRBV9|NA|TRBJ2-7
CASSASGTVGYEQYF
TGTGCCAGCAGCGCCTCCGGGACAGTCGGCTACGAGCAGTACTTC
>NA|TRBV4-3|once|TRBJ2-4
CASSHEVAKNIQYF
TGCGCCAGCAGCCACGAGGTAGCCAAAAACATTCAGTACTTC
>TRBD2|TRBV2|NA|TRBJ2-1
CASSGTSGLYNEQFF
TGTGCCAGCAGTGGGACTAGCGGGCTCTACAATGAGCAGTTCTTC
>NA|TRBV6-1|NA|TRBJ1-2
CASTGLSLGYTF
TGTGCCAGCACAGGGCTTTCCCTTGGCTACACCTTC
>TRBD1|TRBV10-2|few|TRBJ1-3
CASSDRDSFSGNTIYF
TGCGCCAGCAGTGATCGGGACAGCTTCTCTGGAAACACCATATATTTT
>NA|TRBV5-1|few|TRBJ2-3
CASSLVGAYDTQYF
TGCGCCAGCAGCTTGGTAGGGGCATATGATACGCAGTATTTT
>NA|TRBV18|NA|TRBJ1-2
CASSPEGEDYGYTF
TGTGCCAGCTCACCTGAAGGGGAGGACTATGGCTACACCTTC
>TRBD1|TRBV19|NA|TRBJ2-1
CASSIGGQGAYEQFF
TGTGCCAGTAGTATCGGGGGCCAGGGGGCCTATGAGCAGTTCTTC
>NA|TRBV11-2|few|TRBJ2-2
CASSSSRAGELFF
TGTGCCAGCAGCTCGTCGCGGGCCGGGGAGCTGTTTTTT
>NA|TRBV7-2|NA|TRBJ2-2
CASTQRANTGELFF
TGTGCCAGCACCCAACGGGCGAACACCGGGGAGCTGTTTTTT
>TRBD1|TRBV6-4|NA|TRBJ1-5
CASSDSTGGNQPQHF
TGTGCCAGCAGTGACTCGACAGGGGGCAATCAGCCCCAGCATTTT
>TRBD1|TRBV7-8|NA|TRBJ1-2
CASSPGTAGTGGYTF
TGTGCCAGCAGCCCGGGGACAGCTGGTACCGGCGGCTACACCTTC
>TRBD2|TRBV7-2|NA|TRBJ2-7
CASSLEAGATHEQYF
TGTGCCAGCAGCTTAGAAGCGGGGGCCACCCACGAGCAGTACTTC
>TRBD1|TRBV10-2|NA|TRBJ2-3
CASSLTGSYDTQYF
TGCGCCAGCAGCCTGACAGGGAGTTATGATACGCAGTATTTT
>NA|TRBV19|few|TRBJ1-5
CASRKAGRYNQPQHF
TGTGCCAGTCGGAAGGCAGGGCGCTATAATCAGCCCCAGCATTTT
>TRBD2|TRBV27|NA|TRBJ2-1
CASSSTSGNSYNEQFF
TGTGCCAGCAGTTCCACAAGCGGGAACTCCTACAATGAGCAGTTCTTC
>NA|TRBV7-9|NA|TRBJ2-3
CASSFALGRDTDTQYF
TGTGCCAGCAGCTTCGCGCTGGGCAGGGATACAGATACGCAGTATTTT
>NA|TRBV28|once|TRBJ1-2
CASRGGNNYGYTF
TGTGCCAGCAGGGGGGGAAATAACTATGGCTACACCTTC
>TRBD1|TRBV9|NA|TRBJ1-5
CASSVSPWTGDDQPQHF
TGTGCCAGCAGCGTTTCCCCCTGGACAGGGGATGATCAGCCCCAGCATTTT
>NA|TRBV4-1|NA|TRBJ2-7
CASSKNAADRVYEQYF
TGCGCCAGCAGCAAAAATGCCGCGGACAGAGTCTACGAGCAGTACTTC
>NA|TRBV7-3|NA|TRBJ1-2
CASSLGLGHGHSYTF
TGTGCCAGCAGCTTAGGTTTGGGACACGGCCATTCCTACACCTTC
>NA|TRBV9|NA|TRBJ2-7
CASSAKSQGLYEQYF
TGTGCCAGCAGCGCCAAGTCTCAGGGGTTGTACGAGCAGTACTTC
>NA|TRBV7-2|NA|TRBJ1-1
CASSLKQGVTEAFF
TGTGCCAGCAGCTTAAAACAGGGTGTCACTGAAGCTTTCTTT
>TRBD1|TRBV4-2|NA|TRBJ2-7
CASSQDRQGIREQYF
TGTGCCAGCAGCCAAGATCGACAGGGAATAAGGGAGCAGTACTTC
>NA|TRBV1|NA|TRBJ1-5
CTSPGQGAQGQPQHF
TGCACCAGCCCGGGGCAGGGGGCGCAGGGTCAGCCCCAGCATTTT
>NA|TRBV9|NA|TRBJ1-1
CASSVAREATAFF
TGTGCCAGCAGCGTAGCCAGGGAGGCAACTGCTTTCTTT
>NA|TRBV2|NA|TRBJ1-2
CASSENRVPYGYTF
TGTGCCAGCAGTGAGAACAGGGTCCCCTATGGCTACACCTTC
>NA|TRBV28|NA|TRBJ2-3
CASSYTGEEQYF
TGTGCCAGCAGCTACACAGGGGAGGAGCAGTATTTT
>NA|TRBV29-1|NA|TRBJ1-1
CSVAWEPGTEAFF
TGCAGCGTTGCTTGGGAACCGGGAACTGAAGCTTTCTTT
>TRBD1|TRBV10-3|NA|TRBJ1-5
CATATGDLPQHF
TGTGCCACCGCGACAGGGGATTTGCCCCAGCATTTT
>NA|TRBV13|NA|TRBJ2-1
CASSLVAESYNEQFF
TGTGCCAGCAGCTTAGTCGCGGAGAGCTACAATGAGCAGTTCTTC
>NA|TRBV4-1|NA|TRBJ2-6
CASSQATGTGANVLTF
TGCGCCAGCAGCCAAGCTACGGGGACTGGGGCCAACGTCCTGACTTTC
>TRBD1|TRBV5-6|once|TRBJ2-7
CASSEGQVSYEQYF
TGTGCCAGCAGCGAGGGACAGGTCTCCTACGAGCAGTACTTC
>NA|TRBV5-1|NA|TRBJ2-1
CASSLGAGFGNEQFF
TGCGCCAGCAGCTTGGGTGCGGGGTTCGGCAATGAGCAGTTCTTC
>NA|TRBV30|NA|TRBJ2-1
CAWTRGLSYNEQFF
TGTGCCTGGACCCGAGGGCTCTCCTACAATGAGCAGTTCTTC
>NA|TRBV5-4|few|TRBJ1-6
CASSLDSAYNSPLHF
TGTGCCAGCAGCTTGGATTCAGCCTATAATTCACCCCTCCACTTT
>NA|TRBV28|once|TRBJ1-5
CASSPFRGQPQHF
TGTGCCAGCAGTCCCTTTAGGGGTCAGCCCCAGCATTTT
>NA|TRBV29-1|NA|TRBJ2-3
CSVRDFLHTDTQYF
TGCAGCGTTCGGGACTTTTTACACACAGATACGCAGTATTTT
>TRBD1|TRBV7-8|NA|TRBJ2-7
CASSPARDRGLEQYF
TGTGCCAGCAGCCCGGCCCGGGACAGGGGGCTTGAGCAGTACTTC
>NA|TRBV7-9|NA|TRBJ2-7
CASRLGSSYEQYF
TGTGCCAGTAGACTCGGAAGCTCCTACGAGCAGTACTTC
>NA|TRBV15|NA|TRBJ2-7
CATSRNPLEDEQYF
TGTGCCACCAGCAGAAATCCGCTCGAGGACGAGCAGTACTTC
>NA|TRBV4-1|NA|TRBJ1-3
CASSQTGGPARAGAIYF
TGCGCCAGCAGCCAAACGGGGGGCCCTGCTCGTGCCGGGGCCATATATTTT
>TRBD1|TRBV18|few|TRBJ1-2
CASSGRDRPPGYTF
TGTGCCAGCTCAGGCCGGGACAGGCCACCGGGCTACACCTTC
>NA|TRBV7-2|NA|TRBJ1-1
CASSLTRTNTEAFF
TGTGCCAGCAGCTTAACTCGGACAAACACTGAAGCTTTCTTT
>NA|TRBV30|NA|TRBJ2-7
CAWSVSGLDFIALYEQYF
TGTGCCTGGAGTGTCTCTGGGTTGGATTTCATAGCCCTTTACGAGCAGTACTTC
>NA|TRBV9|once|TRBJ1-4
CASSATNEKLFF
TGTGCCAGCTCTGCGACTAATGAAAAACTGTTTTTT
>NA|TRBV7-2|few|TRBJ2-7
CASSMAEAGIYGQYF
TGTGCCAGCAGCATGGCGGAGGCAGGTATTTATGGGCAGTACTTC
>TRBD2|TRBV5-1|once|TRBJ2-3
CASSLPLAGPATDTQYF
TGCGCCAGCAGCTTGCCCTTAGCGGGTCCTGCCACAGATACGCAGTATTTT
>NA|TRBV2|once|TRBJ1-5
CASQGVGQPQHF
TGTGCCAGCCAGGGTGTAGGCCAGCCCCAGCATTTT